This TCR beta chain came from a study of cytomegalovirus exposure and HLA in healthy donors. This clone was picked up one time. As yet, its antigen is unknown. PCR was performed using 60 Vbeta and 13 Jbeta primers. Data came from immunoSEQ multiplex PCR; TCRdb stores just in-frame clones and leaves some out. The table lists more than 110,000 clones, about 84% of them singletons. CDR3 length: 12 amino acids. Germline CDR1 is GTSNPN and CDR2 is SVGIG (reference sequence). V lost 5 bases, J lost 0 bases, and 7 bases lay in between. Study-level findings and limits: Apparent HLA restriction characterized most CMV-associated TCR beta chains in a later analysis. Certain sequence variants were highly shared and formed a cluster, and this cluster was likely a sequencing artifact. Previous analysis showed most TCR beta V segments were productive about 87% or about 30% of the time.

The sequenced sample consisted of PBMCs. This clonotype originated in a man over 45 in good health and CMV-seronegative. The V and J genes are TRBV30 and TRBJ2-5; a possible D gene is TRBD1 (6 bases). This CDR3 reads CAWGQNQETQYF. DNA of the CDR3: TGTGCCTGGGGACAGAACCAAGAGACCCAGTACTTC. Complete variable domain (other parts from reference TRBV30 and TRBJ2-5): SQTIHQWPATLVQPVGSPLSLECTVEGTSNPNLYWYRQAAGRGLQLLFYSVGIGQISSEVPQNLSASRPQDRQFILSSKKLLLSDSGFYLCAWGQNQETQYFGPGTRLLVL.